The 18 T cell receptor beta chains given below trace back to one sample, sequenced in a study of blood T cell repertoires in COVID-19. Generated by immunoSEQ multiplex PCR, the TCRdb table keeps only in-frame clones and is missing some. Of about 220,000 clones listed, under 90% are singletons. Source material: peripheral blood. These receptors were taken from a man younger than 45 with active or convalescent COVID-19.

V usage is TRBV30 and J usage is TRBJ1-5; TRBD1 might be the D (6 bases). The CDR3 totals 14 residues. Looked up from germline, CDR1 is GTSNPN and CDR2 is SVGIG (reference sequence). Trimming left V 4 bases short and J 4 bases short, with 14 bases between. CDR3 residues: CAWKAQGMNQPQHF. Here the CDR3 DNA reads TGTGCCTGGAAGGCCCAGGGGATGAATCAGCCCCAGCATTTT.

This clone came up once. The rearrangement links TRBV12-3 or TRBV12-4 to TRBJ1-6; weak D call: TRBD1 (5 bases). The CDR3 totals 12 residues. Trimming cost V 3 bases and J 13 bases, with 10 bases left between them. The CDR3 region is CASSFRGSPLHF. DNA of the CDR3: TGTGCCAGCAGTTTTCGGGGGTCCCCCCTCCACTTT.

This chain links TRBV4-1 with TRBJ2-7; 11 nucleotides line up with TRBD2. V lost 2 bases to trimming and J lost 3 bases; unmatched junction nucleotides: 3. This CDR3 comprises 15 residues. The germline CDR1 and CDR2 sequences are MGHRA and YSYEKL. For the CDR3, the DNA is TGCGCCAGCAGCCAAACTAGCGGGAGAATCTACGAGCAGTACTTC. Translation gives CASSQTSGRIYEQYF.

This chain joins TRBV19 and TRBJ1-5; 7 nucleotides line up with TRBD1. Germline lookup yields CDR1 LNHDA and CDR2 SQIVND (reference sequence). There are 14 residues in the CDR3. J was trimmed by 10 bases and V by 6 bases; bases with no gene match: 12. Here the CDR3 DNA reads TGTGCCAGTAGAGGGCAGGGGGTCTTTGGACCCCAGCATTTT. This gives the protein CASRGQGVFGPQHF.

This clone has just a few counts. CDR3 protein: CASSYSFVGGYEQYF. The CDR3 nucleotides read TGTGCCAGCAGTTACTCCTTTGTCGGGGGGTACGAGCAGTACTTC. V and J are TRBV6-5 and TRBJ2-7; 7 nucleotides match TRBD2. V shed 0 bases and J 4 bases; nucleotides not matched to a gene: 6. CDR3 length: 15 residues. Germline CDR1 MNHEY, CDR2 SVGAGI.

The CDR3 is CASSSNWAGANVLTF. CDR3 nucleotide sequence: TGTGCCAGTAGTTCGAACTGGGCCGGGGCCAACGTCCTGACTTTC. The V call is TRBV19, the J call TRBJ2-6; unclear D gene. Germline-derived CDR1 and CDR2 are LNHDA and SQIVND (reference sequence). The CDR3 spans 15 residues. V lost 5 bases and J 4 bases, leaving 12 bases between the germline ends.

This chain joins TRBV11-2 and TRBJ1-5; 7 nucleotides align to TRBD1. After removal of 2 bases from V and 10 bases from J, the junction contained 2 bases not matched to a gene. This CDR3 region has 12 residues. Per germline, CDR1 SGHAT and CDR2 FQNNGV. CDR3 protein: CASSLHRGPQHF. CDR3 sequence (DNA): TGTGCCAGCAGCTTACACAGGGGTCCCCAGCATTTT.

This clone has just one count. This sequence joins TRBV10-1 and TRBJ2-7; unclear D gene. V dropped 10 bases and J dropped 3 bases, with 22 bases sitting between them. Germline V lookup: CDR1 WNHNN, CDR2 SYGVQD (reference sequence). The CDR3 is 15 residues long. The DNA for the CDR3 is TGCGCCACCTCTAGACCGCCCGGAATACTCTACGAGCAGTACTTC. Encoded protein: CATSRPPGILYEQYF.

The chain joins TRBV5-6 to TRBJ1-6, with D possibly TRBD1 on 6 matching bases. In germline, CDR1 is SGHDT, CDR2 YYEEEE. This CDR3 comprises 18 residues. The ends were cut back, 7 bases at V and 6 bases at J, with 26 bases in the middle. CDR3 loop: CASEFPFQGKLLNSPLHF. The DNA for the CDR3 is TGTGCCAGCGAATTTCCCTTTCAGGGGAAGCTCCTTAATTCACCCCTCCACTTT. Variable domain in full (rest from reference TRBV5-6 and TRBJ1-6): DAGVTQSPTHLIKTRGQQVTLRCSPKSGHDTVSWYQQALGQGPQFIFQYYEEEERQRGNFPDRFSGHQFPNYSSELNVNALLLGDSALYLCASEFPFQGKLLNSPLHFGNGTRLTVT.

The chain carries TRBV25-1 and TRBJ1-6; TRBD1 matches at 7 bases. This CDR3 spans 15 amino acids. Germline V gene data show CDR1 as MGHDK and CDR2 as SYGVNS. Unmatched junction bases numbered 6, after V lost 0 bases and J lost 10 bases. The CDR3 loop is CASSEYGQVESPLHF. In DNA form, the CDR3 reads TGTGCCAGCAGTGAATATGGACAGGTTGAATCACCCCTCCACTTT.

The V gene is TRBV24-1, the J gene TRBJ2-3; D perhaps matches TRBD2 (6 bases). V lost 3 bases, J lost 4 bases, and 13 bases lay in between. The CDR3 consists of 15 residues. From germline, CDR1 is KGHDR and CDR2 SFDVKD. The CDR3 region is CATSDRDSLSDTQYF. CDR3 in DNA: TGTGCCACCAGTGATCGGGACTCTCTTTCAGATACGCAGTATTTT.

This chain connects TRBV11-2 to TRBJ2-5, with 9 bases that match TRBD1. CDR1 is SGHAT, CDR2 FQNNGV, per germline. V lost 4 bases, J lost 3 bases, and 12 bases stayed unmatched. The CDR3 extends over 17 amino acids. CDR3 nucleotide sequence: TGTGCCAGCAGCTCATCAAACAGGGGGCTGTCAAAAGAGACCCAGTACTTC. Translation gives CASSSSNRGLSKETQYF.

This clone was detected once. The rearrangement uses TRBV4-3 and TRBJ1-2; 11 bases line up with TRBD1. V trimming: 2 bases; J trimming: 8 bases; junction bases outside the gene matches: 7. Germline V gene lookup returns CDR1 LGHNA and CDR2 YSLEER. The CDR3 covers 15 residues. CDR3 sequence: CASSQRTGGAGGYTF. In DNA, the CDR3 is TGCGCCAGCAGCCAAAGGACAGGGGGCGCCGGGGGCTACACCTTC.

This CDR3 is CASSAINPSGANVLTF. The CDR3 bases are TGTGCCAGCAGCGCGATTAATCCCTCTGGGGCCAACGTCCTGACTTTC. The genes are TRBV27 and TRBJ2-6; D gene ambiguous. This CDR3 comprises 16 residues. V was pared by 6 bases and J by 0 bases, with 12 bases between. CDR1 MNHEY and CDR2 SMNVEV come from the germline V gene (reference sequence).

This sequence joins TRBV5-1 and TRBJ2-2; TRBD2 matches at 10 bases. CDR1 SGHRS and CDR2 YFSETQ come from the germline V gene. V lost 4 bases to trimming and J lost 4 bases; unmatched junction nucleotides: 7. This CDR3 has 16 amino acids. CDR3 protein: CASSPKLAGPTGELFF. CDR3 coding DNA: TGCGCCAGCAGCCCAAAACTAGCGGGGCCCACCGGGGAGCTGTTTTTT.

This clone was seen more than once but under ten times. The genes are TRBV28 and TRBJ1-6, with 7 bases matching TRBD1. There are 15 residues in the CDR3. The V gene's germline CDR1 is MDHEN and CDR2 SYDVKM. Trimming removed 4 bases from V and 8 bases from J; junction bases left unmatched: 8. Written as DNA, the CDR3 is TGTGCCAGCAGTTCCTTCAAGGGGGCTTATTCACCCCTCCACTTT. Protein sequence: CASSSFKGAYSPLHF.

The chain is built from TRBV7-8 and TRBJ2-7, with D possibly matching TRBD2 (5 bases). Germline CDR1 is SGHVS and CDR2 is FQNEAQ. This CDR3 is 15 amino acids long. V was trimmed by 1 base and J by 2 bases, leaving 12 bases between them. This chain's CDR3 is CASSLGQREAYEQYF. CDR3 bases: TGTGCCAGCAGCTTAGGGCAGAGGGAAGCCTACGAGCAGTACTTC.

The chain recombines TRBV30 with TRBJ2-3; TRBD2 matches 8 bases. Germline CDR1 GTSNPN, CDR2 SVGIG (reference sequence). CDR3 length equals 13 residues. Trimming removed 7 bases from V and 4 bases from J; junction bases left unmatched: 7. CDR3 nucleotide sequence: TGTGCCTCCCGACTAGCGAGTTCAGATACGCAGTATTTT. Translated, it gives CASRLASSDTQYF.